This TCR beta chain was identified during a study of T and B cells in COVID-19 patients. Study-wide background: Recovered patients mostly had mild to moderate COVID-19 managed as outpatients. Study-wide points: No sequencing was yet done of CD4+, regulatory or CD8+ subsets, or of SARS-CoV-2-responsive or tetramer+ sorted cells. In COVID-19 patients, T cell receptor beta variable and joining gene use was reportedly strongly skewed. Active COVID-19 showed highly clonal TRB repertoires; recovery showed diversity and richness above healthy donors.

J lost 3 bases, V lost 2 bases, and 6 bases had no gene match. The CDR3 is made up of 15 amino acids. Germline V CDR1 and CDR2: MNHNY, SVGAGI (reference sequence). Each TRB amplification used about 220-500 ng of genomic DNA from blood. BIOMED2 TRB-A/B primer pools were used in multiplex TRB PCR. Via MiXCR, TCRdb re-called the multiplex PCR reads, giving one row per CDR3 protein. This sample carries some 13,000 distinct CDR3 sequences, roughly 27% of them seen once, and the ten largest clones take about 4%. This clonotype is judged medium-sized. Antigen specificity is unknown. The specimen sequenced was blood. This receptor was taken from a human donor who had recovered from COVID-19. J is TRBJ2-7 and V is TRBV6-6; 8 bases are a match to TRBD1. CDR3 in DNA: TGTGCCAGCAGTTACGGTTGGGACAGGAGCTACGAGCAGTACTTC. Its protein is CASSYGWDRSYEQYF.